The 9 T cell receptor beta chains given below trace back to one sample, sequenced in a study of blood T cell repertoires in COVID-19. Assay used: immunoSEQ multiplex PCR; TCRdb lists only in-frame clones, some missing. The sample yields some 160,000 clones, about four fifths seen once. The sample taken for sequencing was peripheral blood. These receptors were taken from a woman of 80 years or more with acute or convalescent COVID-19.

V is TRBV11-3 and J is TRBJ2-5; D perhaps matches TRBD1 (6 bases). In germline, CDR1 is SGHNT, CDR2 YENEEA. This CDR3 comprises 14 residues. V lost 3 bases and J lost 1, with 9 bases in between. The CDR3 loop reads CASSFQGTQETQYF. The CDR3 DNA follows: TGTGCCAGCAGCTTTCAGGGGACCCAAGAGACCCAGTACTTC.

The genes are TRBV10-3 and TRBJ2-3, with D perhaps TRBD1 (6 bases). CDR1 and CDR2 from the germline V gene are ENHRY and SYGVKD. This CDR3 has 14 residues. With 6 bases removed from V and 0 bases from J, the gap between germline ends came to 10 bases. CDR3 protein: CAIRSGQSTDTQYF. As DNA, the CDR3 is TGTGCCATCAGGAGCGGACAGAGCACAGATACGCAGTATTTT.

V gene TRBV18 combines with J gene TRBJ2-3; the D gene is possibly TRBD2 (6 bases). This CDR3 spans 15 amino acids. Germline CDR1 KGHSH, CDR2 LQKENI. The germline V and J ends were trimmed by 5 bases and 0 bases, with 12 bases remaining between them. CDR3 DNA: TGTGCCAGCTCAGGGGGGACTGGAAGCACAGATACGCAGTATTTT. Protein: CASSGGTGSTDTQYF.

The chain uses TRBV6-1 and TRBJ2-2; the match to TRBD2 covers 10 bases. Germline V lookup: CDR1 MNHNS, CDR2 SASEGT. This CDR3 region has 17 residues. V dropped 2 bases and J dropped 8; count of bases not matched to a gene: 11. The CDR3 is CASSELAGVFRVGELFF. CDR3 in DNA: TGTGCCAGCAGTGAACTAGCGGGAGTTTTCCGGGTAGGGGAGCTGTTTTTT.

The J gene is TRBJ2-1, the V gene TRBV6-1, with TRBD2 matching over 8 bases. The CDR3 has 15 amino acids. V was clipped by 2 bases and J by 3 bases; unmatched bases: 3. CDR1 is MNHNS, CDR2 SASEGT, per germline. The CDR3 sequence: CASSETGGVYNEQFF. DNA of the CDR3: TGTGCCAGCAGTGAAACGGGGGGGGTCTACAATGAGCAGTTCTTC.

This clone has a single count. The genes are TRBV19 and TRBJ1-6; 7 bases align to TRBD1. CDR1 LNHDA and CDR2 SQIVND come from the germline V gene (reference sequence). The CDR3 is 15 residues long. V shed 3 bases, J shed 7 bases, and the junction held 6 bases outside the gene matches. CDR3 sequence (DNA): TGTGCCAGTAGTATTATGCCAGGGGGAAATTCACCCCTCCACTTT. It codes for CASSIMPGGNSPLHF.

The chain has TRBV5-5 and TRBJ2-2; a weak D match, TRBD1 (5 bases). Trimming removed 0 bases at V and 1 base at J, with 7 bases between. CDR1 and CDR2 from the germline V gene are SGHKS and YYEKEE (reference sequence). The CDR3 has 15 residues. The CDR3 nucleotides read TGTGCCAGCAGCTTGGCAGGGATGAACACCGGGGAGCTGTTTTTT. It encodes CASSLAGMNTGELFF.

V is TRBV6-1 and J is TRBJ2-1, with 14 bases identical to TRBD2. V lost 4 bases to trimming and J lost 5 bases; unmatched junction nucleotides: 13. The CDR3 runs to 19 residues. Per germline, CDR1 MNHNS and CDR2 SASEGT. CDR3 in amino acids: CASSGPGLAGARLHNEQFF. The CDR3 DNA reads TGTGCCAGCAGTGGACCGGGACTAGCGGGAGCTAGGCTTCACAATGAGCAGTTCTTC.

The table lists this clone with a count of one. V usage is TRBV27 and J usage is TRBJ2-7; 12 bases are a match to TRBD2. Losses at the gene ends were 3 bases for V and 7 bases for J; bases not matched to a gene: 7. Germline CDR1 MNHEY, CDR2 SMNVEV (reference sequence). This CDR3 is built from 15 residues. The CDR3 region is CASSFRLAGAREQYF. The CDR3 nucleotides are TGTGCCAGCAGTTTCCGACTAGCGGGGGCACGGGAGCAGTACTTC.